These 18 T cell receptor beta chains were all obtained from the same sample, sequenced in a study of T-cell reconstitution after alpha-beta-depleted transplantation in children. Unique molecular identifiers were used to barcode this TCRbeta library. TCRdb reanalysed the PCR reads using MiXCR and keeps one entry per CDR3 protein. This repertoire shows 250,000 to 300,000 distinct CDR3 sequences, almost 8% found once; its top ten account for 9.1%. Antigen specificity for these receptors is unknown. Whole-study results and caveats: Once a year had passed after transplant, T-cell counts and diversity came mostly from newly produced T cells.

The sample was peripheral blood, taken 360 days after TCRalphabeta/CD19-depleted stem cell transplant. Receptors originate from a female patient aged 2 to 10 who had a stem cell transplant for Fanconi anemia, so the T cells may come from the graft donor.

CDR3 bases: TGTGCCAGCGGAGACACACCAGCTGAAGCTTTCTTT. Protein: CASGDTPAEAFF. The V gene is TRBV11-2, the J gene TRBJ1-1; D call uncertain. Germline V gives CDR1 SGHAT, CDR2 FQNNGV. The CDR3 totals 12 residues. The germline V and J ends were trimmed by 8 bases and 6 bases, with 13 bases remaining between them.

At least ten counts were recorded for this clonotype. This chain links TRBV12-3 or TRBV12-4 with TRBJ1-1; 8 bases agree with TRBD1. The trim removed 3 bases at V and 4 bases at J, leaving 7 bases unmatched. The CDR3 length is 15 residues. This chain's CDR3 is CASSLPGGYSTEAFF. The CDR3 DNA reads TGTGCCAGCAGTTTGCCAGGGGGCTATAGCACTGAAGCTTTCTTT.

This clonotype has only a few counts. This chain connects TRBV20-1 to TRBJ1-5; D gene unclear. Germline V gene sequence: CDR1 DFQATT, CDR2 SNEGSKA (reference sequence). Trimming shortened V by 3 bases and J by 4 bases, and 10 bases separated the two germline ends. The CDR3 is made up of 13 amino acids. The CDR3 sequence is CSASGNSNQPQHF. Here the CDR3 DNA reads TGCAGTGCTAGCGGGAATTCAAATCAGCCCCAGCATTTT.

This clonotype was observed many times. The chain is built from TRBV3-1 and TRBJ2-1, with 9 bases matching TRBD1. Germline V CDR1 and CDR2: LGHDT, YNNKEL (reference sequence). The CDR3 consists of 16 residues. J gave up 6 bases and V 4 bases, and 10 bases lay outside the gene matches. CDR3 sequence reads: CASSPLTGGSTNEQFF. The CDR3 nucleotides read TGTGCCAGCAGCCCTCTTACAGGGGGCTCCACCAATGAGCAGTTCTTC.

This clonotype appeared a few times. V and J are TRBV7-9 and TRBJ1-4; a weak D match, TRBD1 (5 bases). Germline CDR1 SEHNR, CDR2 FQNEAQ (reference sequence). This CDR3 has 11 amino acids. V was cut by 5 bases and J by 13 bases, with 11 bases left in between. CDR3 in DNA: TGTGCCAGCAGCCGGTCAGGGAGACTGTTTTTT. Amino acid sequence: CASSRSGRLFF.

The table lists this clonotype with a few counts. This chain links TRBV15 with TRBJ2-2; the match to TRBD1 covers 9 bases. This CDR3 has 15 residues. Germline CDR1 and CDR2: LNHNV and YYDKDF (reference sequence). V was clipped by 2 bases and J by 5 bases; unmatched bases: 3. Written as DNA, the CDR3 is TGTGCCACCAGCAGAACGGGACAGGGAACCGGGGAGCTGTTTTTT. Translation: CATSRTGQGTGELFF.

V usage is TRBV6-5 and J usage is TRBJ2-7, with 8 bases matching TRBD1. CDR1 and CDR2 from the germline V gene are MNHEY and SVGAGI. The CDR3 is made up of 17 amino acids. With 4 bases clipped from V and 0 bases from J, the junction kept 11 bases outside the gene matches. The CDR3 nucleotides read TGTGCCAGCAGTTTAACAGGGGGTGGGGTAGTCTCCTACGAGCAGTACTTC. Its translation: CASSLTGGGVVSYEQYF.

This clonotype was detected a few times. V usage is TRBV19 and J usage is TRBJ1-3; D is uncertain. This CDR3 contains 15 residues. Trimming took off 2 bases at V and 3 bases at J, with 11 bases between the two ends. CDR1 and CDR2 from the germline V gene are LNHDA and SQIVND (reference sequence). Written as DNA, the CDR3 is TGTGCCAGTAGTATATCCTCCAGGAGTGGAAACACCATATATTTT. It translates to CASSISSRSGNTIYF.

This clonotype was recorded many times. This chain joins TRBV29-1 and TRBJ2-3, with D perhaps matching TRBD1 (6 bases). Trimming took off 7 bases at V and 2 bases at J, with 13 bases between the two ends. CDR3 size: 13 residues. Germline values: CDR1 SQVTM, CDR2 ANQGSEA. In DNA, the CDR3 is TGCAGCGCCCCGGGACACCTCACAGATACGCAGTATTTT. Encoded protein: CSAPGHLTDTQYF.

This clonotype was seen at least ten times. This sequence joins TRBV5-6 and TRBJ2-7; 12 bases line up with TRBD2. From germline, CDR1 is SGHDT and CDR2 YYEEEE. CDR3 length: 15 amino acids. J gave up 6 bases and V 2 bases, and 6 bases lay outside the gene matches. CDR3 coding DNA: TGTGCCAGCAGCTTTTCCGGGACTAGCGGGTCCGAGCAGTACTTC. Translation: CASSFSGTSGSEQYF.

This clonotype has a handful of counts. The genes are TRBV6-5 and TRBJ2-1; 9 bases line up with TRBD2. Germline-derived CDR1 and CDR2 are MNHEY and SVGAGI. CDR3 length equals 14 residues. V lost 6 bases to trimming and J lost 9 bases; unmatched junction nucleotides: 9. The CDR3 DNA sequence: TGTGCCAGCAGCTTAGCGGGAGCGGTCAGTGAGCAGTTCTTC. Translation: CASSLAGAVSEQFF.

The sample holds many counts of this clonotype. The V gene is TRBV9, the J gene TRBJ2-5; D gene ambiguous. V was shortened by 0 bases and J by 4 bases, with 7 bases between the two germline ends. The germline CDR1 and CDR2 sequences are SGDLS and YYNGEE. This CDR3 is built from 13 residues. CDR3 in DNA: TGTGCCAGCAGCGTAGGAATGGGAGAGACCCAGTACTTC. Translated: CASSVGMGETQYF.

This clonotype was observed a few times. CDR3 sequence reads: CASSVAGLAGGLAGELFF. DNA of the CDR3: TGTGCCAGCAGCGTAGCTGGACTAGCGGGAGGGCTGGCCGGGGAGCTGTTTTTT. V is TRBV9 and J is TRBJ2-2; 15 nucleotides agree with TRBD2. The CDR3 consists of 18 residues. The germline V gene encodes CDR1 SGDLS and CDR2 YYNGEE. J gave up 6 bases and V 0 bases, and 6 bases lay outside the gene matches.

This clonotype was seen many times. The rearrangement joins TRBV29-1 to TRBJ1-1; D is undetermined. Trimming pared 4 bases from V and 1 base from J, leaving 10 bases between. CDR1 and CDR2 (germline): SQVTM, ANQGSEA. This CDR3 is 13 amino acids long. The CDR3, as DNA: TGCAGCGTTGCGATGGGCGGGAACACTGAAGCTTTCTTT. Its protein is CSVAMGGNTEAFF.

This clonotype has at least ten counts. The chain combines TRBV5-1 with TRBJ2-7; D is ambiguous. Trimming removed 0 bases from V and 9 bases from J, with 13 bases in between. The CDR3 has 13 amino acids. CDR1 is SGHRS, CDR2 YFSETQ, per germline. The CDR3 reads CASSLDSPRWQYF. CDR3 sequence (DNA): TGCGCCAGCAGCTTGGACTCCCCGCGATGGCAGTACTTC. The full variable domain, its missing parts supplied by reference TRBV5-1 and TRBJ2-7, is KAGVTQTPRYLIKTRGQQVTLSCSPISGHRSVSWYQQTPGQGLQFLFEYFSETQRNKGNFPGRFSGRQFSNSRSEMNVSTLELGDSALYLCASSLDSPRWQYFGPGTRLTVT.

This clonotype was recorded many times. The chain couples TRBV28 to TRBJ2-1, with TRBD2 identical over 14 bases. The CDR3 has 16 residues. Germline lookup yields CDR1 MDHEN and CDR2 SYDVKM. Losses at the gene ends were 5 bases for V and 14 bases for J; bases not matched to a gene: 14. The CDR3 DNA is TGTGCCAGCAGTCCGTGGGGGACTAGCGGGAGTCCATCAAAGTTCTTC. It codes for CASSPWGTSGSPSKFF.

This clonotype occurred many times. The chain combines TRBV25-1 with TRBJ1-6; D ambiguous. Per the germline V gene, CDR1 is MGHDK and CDR2 is SYGVNS. The CDR3 contains 16 residues. Deletions cut 2 bases from V and 7 bases from J, with 15 bases between. CDR3 in amino acids: CASSEALTDFNSPLHF. The CDR3 nucleotides read TGTGCCAGCAGTGAAGCCTTGACCGATTTCAATTCACCCCTCCACTTT.

The chain joins TRBV11-2 to TRBJ2-3; D unclear. There are 14 residues in the CDR3. V was trimmed by 0 bases and J by 6 bases, leaving 10 bases between them. The V gene's germline CDR1 is SGHAT and CDR2 FQNNGV. For the CDR3, the DNA is TGTGCCAGCAGCTTAGATACAAGGCGGGATACGCAGTATTTT. It yields the protein CASSLDTRRDTQYF.